The rows below give T cell receptor beta chains drawn from one sample of a study of vaccination and CD4 T cells after COVID-19. Antigen specificity for these receptors is unknown. MiXCR was run by TCRdb on the PCR reads, yielding one entry per CDR3 protein. In the table there are some 20,000 distinct CDR3 sequences, approximately 30% of which are singletons. Source material: cultured CD4+ T cells from blood. The receptors come from a human donor with COVID-19. The CDR3 runs from the conserved cysteine through the conserved F or W. D genes are given only for firm matches. Not all rows give a size; the values are once, few, many and, for expanded clones, a class.

clone_size | d_call | j_call | v_call | cdr3_aa | cdr3_nt
few | NA | TRBJ2-5 | TRBV27 | CASSYRGVTTNQETQYF | TGTGCCAGCAGTTATAGAGGAGTCACTACTAACCAAGAGACCCAGTACTTC
NA | NA | TRBJ1-2 | TRBV20-1 | CSARDAVEGYTF | TGCAGTGCTAGAGATGCAGTGGAGGGCTACACCTTC
few | NA | TRBJ2-1 | TRBV20-1 | CSARKQNNEQFF | TGCAGTGCTAGAAAACAGAATAATGAGCAGTTCTTC
few | NA | TRBJ2-5 | TRBV7-2 | CASRNRGMRETQYF | TGTGCCAGCAGAAACCGCGGGATGAGGGAGACCCAGTACTTC
few | NA | TRBJ2-7 | TRBV12-3/TRBV12-4 | CASSTLGHQDF | TGTGCCAGCAGTACGTTGGGACATCAAGACTTC
NA | NA | TRBJ2-5 | TRBV7-2 | CASSFLFETQYF | TGTGCCAGCAGCTTCCTTTTCGAGACCCAGTACTTC
few | TRBD1 | TRBJ1-1 | TRBV6-4 | CAGVQGRISTEAFF | TGTGCCGGGGTACAGGGGCGGATTAGCACTGAAGCTTTCTTT
NA | NA | TRBJ2-7 | TRBV2 | CASSVEGEQYF | TGTGCCAGCAGTGTTGAGGGCGAGCAGTACTTC
NA | NA | TRBJ2-5 | TRBV6-1 | CASSSIGQETQYF | TGTGCCAGCAGCAGCATTGGTCAAGAGACCCAGTACTTC
few | NA | TRBJ1-2 | TRBV25-1 | CASSEQGYGYTF | TGTGCCAGCAGTGAACAGGGCTATGGCTACACCTTC
NA | NA | TRBJ1-5 | TRBV28 | CASRGGGASNQPQHF | TGTGCCAGCAGAGGGGGGGGGGCGAGCAATCAGCCCCAGCATTTT
few | NA | TRBJ2-2 | TRBV24-1 | CATSLSTANTGELFF | TGTGCCACCAGCCTTTCTACAGCAAACACCGGGGAGCTGTTTTTT
medium-sized | NA | TRBJ2-5 | TRBV15 | CATSRDTIGGASYQETQYF | TGTGCCACCAGCAGAGATACAATAGGTGGGGCGTCGTACCAAGAGACCCAGTACTTC
NA | TRBD2 | TRBJ2-2 | TRBV19 | CASNPWGGNTGELFF | TGTGCCAGTAACCCATGGGGGGGAAACACCGGGGAGCTGTTTTTT
NA | NA | TRBJ2-5 | TRBV11-2 | CASSLRTIGGETQYF | TGTGCCAGCAGCTTGAGGACTATCGGCGGAGAGACCCAGTACTTC
NA | NA | TRBJ2-6 | TRBV19 | CATHGDSGANVLTF | TGTGCCACCCACGGTGACTCTGGGGCCAACGTCCTGACTTTC
medium-sized | NA | TRBJ1-3 | TRBV25-1 | CASSPGGHTIYF | TGTGCCAGCAGCCCGGGTGGGCACACCATATATTTT
few | NA | TRBJ2-7 | TRBV19 | CASSRQGLYEQYF | TGTGCCAGTAGTCGACAGGGACTATACGAGCAGTACTTC
NA | NA | TRBJ1-6 | TRBV12-3/TRBV12-4 | CASSFGGQAPLHF | TGTGCCAGCAGTTTTGGAGGGCAGGCGCCCCTCCACTTT
NA | TRBD1 | TRBJ1-6 | TRBV6-1 | CASSEAGGYNSPLHF | TGTGCCAGCAGTGAGGCAGGGGGCTATAATTCACCCCTCCACTTT
few | TRBD1 | TRBJ1-1 | TRBV7-9 | CASSSFGQGSEAFF | TGTGCCAGCAGCTCTTTCGGACAGGGCTCTGAAGCTTTCTTT
few | TRBD2 | TRBJ2-6 | TRBV6-1 | CASFRSGTSGGLSGANVLTF | TGTGCCAGCTTCAGATCGGGAACTAGCGGGGGACTCTCTGGGGCCAACGTCCTGACTTTC
NA | NA | TRBJ2-1 | TRBV20-1 | CSARAPLERGNEQFF | TGCAGTGCTAGAGCCCCCCTAGAACGGGGCAATGAGCAGTTCTTC
few | NA | TRBJ1-1 | TRBV7-2 | CASSLEGLNTEAFF | TGTGCCAGCAGCTTAGAGGGGTTGAACACTGAAGCTTTCTTT
few | TRBD1 | TRBJ2-4 | TRBV6-5 | CASSLRQGEAKNIQYF | TGTGCCAGCAGTTTACGACAGGGAGAGGCCAAAAACATTCAGTACTTC
NA | TRBD1 | TRBJ2-7 | TRBV6-1 | CASTDRGQTYEQYF | TGTGCCAGCACCGACAGGGGCCAAACCTACGAGCAGTACTTC
few | NA | TRBJ2-1 | TRBV6-1 | CASSHRGIYNEQFF | TGTGCCAGCAGTCATCGGGGAATCTACAATGAGCAGTTCTTC
NA | NA | TRBJ1-2 | TRBV29-1 | CSVVGLGLYYGYTF | TGCAGCGTTGTCGGTCTGGGGCTATACTATGGCTACACCTTC
few | NA | TRBJ1-6 | TRBV6-1 | CASRLNTNWVYNSPLHF | TGTGCCAGCAGATTAAATACGAATTGGGTTTATAATTCACCCCTCCACTTT
NA | NA | TRBJ2-2 | TRBV4-3 | CASSDQGGAGELFF | TGCGCCAGCAGCGATCAGGGGGGAGCCGGGGAGCTGTTTTTT
NA | NA | TRBJ1-2 | TRBV2 | CASSTQGRDDGYTF | TGTGCCAGCAGTACCCAGGGGCGGGATGATGGCTACACCTTC
NA | TRBD1 | TRBJ1-2 | TRBV6-5 | CASSYGTGTYGYTF | TGTGCCAGCAGTTACGGGACAGGGACCTATGGCTACACCTTC
NA | NA | TRBJ1-1 | TRBV30 | CAWDAKPPAFF | TGTGCCTGGGACGCAAAACCCCCGGCTTTCTTT
few | NA | TRBJ1-1 | TRBV6-1 | CASTLIGRPEAFF | TGTGCCAGCACCCTCATCGGACGTCCTGAAGCTTTCTTT
NA | TRBD2 | TRBJ2-1 | TRBV15 | CATSPPSGGTYNEQFF | TGTGCCACCAGTCCGCCTAGCGGGGGAACCTACAATGAGCAGTTCTTC
NA | NA | TRBJ2-3 | TRBV19 | CASSMIAGPGLDTQYF | TGTGCCAGTAGTATGATAGCAGGACCGGGGCTAGATACGCAGTATTTT
NA | TRBD1 | TRBJ2-2 | TRBV11-2 | CASSRVQGATGELFF | TGTGCCAGCAGCCGGGTCCAGGGGGCGACCGGGGAGCTGTTTTTT
NA | NA | TRBJ1-2 | TRBV6-1 | CASRTGEAHYGYTF | TGTGCCAGCAGAACCGGGGAGGCCCACTATGGCTACACCTTC
NA | NA | TRBJ2-7 | TRBV10-1 | CASSESRGGLYEQYF | TGCGCCAGCAGTGAGTCCCGTGGCGGTCTCTACGAGCAGTACTTC
NA | NA | TRBJ2-3 | TRBV19 | CASRGQGGTDTQYF | TGTGCCAGTAGAGGCCAGGGGGGAACAGATACGCAGTATTTT
NA | TRBD1 | TRBJ1-2 | TRBV20-1 | CSATPGGQGGTGGYTF | TGCAGTGCTACCCCCGGTGGGCAGGGGGGGACAGGGGGCTACACCTTC
NA | NA | TRBJ2-5 | TRBV4-3 | CASSQGPGTQYF | TGCGCCAGCAGCCAGGGACCGGGTACCCAGTACTTC
few | NA | TRBJ1-4 | TRBV7-2 | CASSLGPGSEKLFF | TGTGCCAGCAGCTTAGGTCCCGGGAGTGAAAAACTGTTTTTT
NA | TRBD1 | TRBJ1-3 | TRBV10-3 | CAISRGQGGQFSGNTIYF | TGTGCCATCAGCCGCGGACAGGGAGGGCAATTCTCTGGAAACACCATATATTTT
NA | NA | TRBJ2-7 | TRBV18 | CASSPRARDYEQYF | TGTGCCAGCTCACCACGGGCCAGGGACTACGAGCAGTACTTC
NA | NA | TRBJ2-7 | TRBV10-3 | CAISRQDYEQYF | TGTGCCATCAGTAGGCAGGATTACGAGCAGTACTTC
NA | NA | TRBJ2-2 | TRBV2 | CASRVFGNTGELFF | TGTGCCAGCAGAGTGTTTGGGAACACCGGGGAGCTGTTTTTT
few | NA | TRBJ2-3 | TRBV4-1 | CASSQDSGDTQYF | TGCGCCAGCAGCCAAGATTCGGGGGATACGCAGTATTTT